Listed here are 20 T cell receptor beta chains from one sample, sequenced in a study of regulatory T cells in long-lasting Graves disease. Library construction for TCR beta used iRepertoire HTBI primers and Arm-PCR of CDR3 regions. TCRdb called the multiplex PCR reads again in MiXCR, with one record for every CDR3 protein. Of 350,000 to 400,000 distinct CDR3 sequences detected, roughly 16% appear once; the ten largest clones hold about 20%. The time point was: newly diagnosed GD, antithyroid drugs for less than 3 months. The TCR library was made from RNA that had been extracted from PBMCs in TRIzol. The sample was peripheral blood mononuclear cells (PBMCs), taken at new diagnosis, from a patient treated with antithyroid drugs. The origin of the receptors is a female donor with Graves disease.

The sample holds many counts of this clonotype. V and J are TRBV20-1 and TRBJ2-5; 10 bases fit TRBD2. V trimming: 0 bases; J trimming: 4 bases; junction bases outside the gene matches: 5. CDR1 and CDR2 from the germline V gene are DFQATT and SNEGSKA (reference sequence). This CDR3 comprises 15 residues. The CDR3 DNA is TGCAGTGCTAGAGAAGCGGGGGGGCCTAGAGAGACCCAGTACTTC. Amino acid sequence: CSAREAGGPRETQYF.

The genes are TRBV5-6 and TRBJ2-2; D not resolved. This CDR3 has 16 amino acids. The V end lost 0 bases, the J end lost 1 base, and 10 bases lay between the germline ends. The germline V gene has CDR1 SGHDT and CDR2 YYEEEE. Here the CDR3 DNA reads TGTGCCAGCAGCTTGGGTCAGACCTTGAACACCGGGGAGCTGTTTTTT. This sequence encodes CASSLGQTLNTGELFF.

There are many counts of this clonotype. This chain uses TRBV25-1 with TRBJ2-1; TRBD1 might be the D (7 bases). Germline lookup yields CDR1 MGHDK and CDR2 SYGVNS. This CDR3 region has 15 residues. Trimming removed 7 bases from V and 5 bases from J, with 18 bases in between. The CDR3 DNA sequence: TGTGCCAGCACTAAGTGGCAGGGGGGACACAATGAGCAGTTCTTC. As protein: CASTKWQGGHNEQFF.

The rearrangement uses TRBV12-3 or TRBV12-4 and TRBJ2-1; TRBD2 agrees at 9 bases. The ends lost 4 bases at V and 5 bases at J; junction bases unmatched: 9. CDR3 length: 16 amino acids. This CDR3 is CASSSASGIRHNEQFF. In DNA, the CDR3 is TGTGCCAGCAGTTCGGCTAGCGGGATCCGACACAATGAGCAGTTCTTC.

This chain connects TRBV18 to TRBJ2-6; D not certain. From germline, CDR1 is KGHSH and CDR2 LQKENI. Between the trimmed V and J ends, which lost 6 bases and 5 bases, there was a span of 8 bases. The CDR3 consists of 13 residues. CDR3 coding DNA: TGTGCCAGCTCCCTCGACAGGGCCAACGTCCTGACTTTC. Translation gives CASSLDRANVLTF.

This clonotype appeared a few times. This chain links TRBV30 with TRBJ2-7; possibly TRBD2 for D (6 bases). Per germline, CDR1 GTSNPN and CDR2 SVGIG (reference sequence). V was cut by 6 bases and J by 3 bases, with 15 bases left in between. This CDR3 has 13 residues. The CDR3 DNA reads TGTGCCTGCAGCACGGGACTCGACTACGAGCAGTACTTC. This codes for CACSTGLDYEQYF.

Remarks on this clonotype: This probably arose from a read error, given a far larger clone one base away. V usage is TRBV11-3 and J usage is TRBJ1-5; D ambiguous. The CDR3 covers 13 residues. The germline V gene encodes CDR1 SGHNT and CDR2 YENEEA. The DNA for the CDR3 is TGTGTCAGCAGCTTAGATCAGCACCAGCCCCAGCATTTT. This encodes CVSSLDQHQPQHF.

The J gene is TRBJ1-1, the V gene TRBV9; maybe TRBD1 (5 bases). The V gene's germline CDR1 is SGDLS and CDR2 YYNGEE. CDR3 length: 14 residues. The ends were cut back, 7 bases at V and 11 bases at J, with 24 bases in the middle. The CDR3 reads CASGGSGRGGLAFF. CDR3 DNA: TGTGCCAGCGGCGGGAGCGGGCGCGGGGGGTTGGCTTTCTTT.

Ten or more counts support this clonotype. The rearrangement joins TRBV2 to TRBJ2-3; 8 bases agree with TRBD2. The CDR3 has 13 residues. Per the germline V gene, CDR1 is SNHLY and CDR2 is FYNNEI. Trimming at V came to 7 bases and at J to 6 bases, leaving 6 bases not matched to a gene. The CDR3 DNA sequence: TGTGCCAGCAATAGCGGGATAGGTGATACGCAGTATTTT. Translating gives CASNSGIGDTQYF.

The V call is TRBV4-3, the J call TRBJ2-1; no clear D gene. Trimming pared 4 bases from V and 7 bases from J, leaving 14 bases between. Germline V gene lookup returns CDR1 LGHNA and CDR2 YSLEER. This CDR3 spans 14 amino acids. DNA for the CDR3: TGCGCCAGCAGCCCGAGTACGCTAGGAAATGAGCAGTTCTTC. It translates to CASSPSTLGNEQFF.

This clonotype was seen only a few times. The chain joins TRBV7-2 to TRBJ2-7, with D possibly matching TRBD2 (6 bases). This CDR3 contains 15 residues. Looked up from germline, CDR1 is SGHTA and CDR2 is FQGNSA. With 3 bases removed from V and 6 bases from J, the gap between germline ends came to 18 bases. CDR3 in amino acids: CASSFIDGPGGEQYF. The CDR3, as DNA: TGTGCCAGCAGCTTCATAGACGGGCCCGGGGGCGAGCAGTACTTC.

This clonotype came up many times. J is TRBJ2-7 and V is TRBV29-1, with D tentatively TRBD1 (6 bases). Germline V CDR1 and CDR2: SQVTM, ANQGSEA. V was pared by 0 bases and J by 0 bases, with 21 bases between. This CDR3 spans 18 amino acids. The CDR3 protein is CSVEDLGAGEASSYEQYF. The CDR3 DNA reads TGCAGCGTTGAAGATCTAGGGGCAGGGGAAGCTTCCTCCTACGAGCAGTACTTC.

The chain employs TRBV9 and TRBJ2-5, with TRBD1 as a possible D gene (6 bases). In germline, CDR1 is SGDLS, CDR2 YYNGEE. V lost 5 bases, J lost 1 base, and 15 bases lay in between. The CDR3 loop spans 15 amino acids. The CDR3 loop is CASRRGGQIQETQYF. The CDR3 DNA sequence: TGTGCCAGCAGACGAGGGGGACAAATCCAAGAGACCCAGTACTTC.

V and J are TRBV6-5 and TRBJ1-2; TRBD1 aligns across 9 bases. J was trimmed by 5 bases and V by 2 bases; bases with no gene match: 9. The CDR3 extends over 16 amino acids. Germline V CDR1 and CDR2: MNHEY, SVGAGI. The CDR3 loop reads CASSYLRTGDPYGYTF. CDR3 sequence (DNA): TGTGCCAGCAGTTACCTGAGGACAGGGGACCCATATGGCTACACCTTC.

This clonotype was found many times. The V gene is TRBV20-1, the J gene TRBJ1-5, with unresolved D. Trimming took 4 bases from V and 1 from J, leaving 23 bases between them. The germline V gene has CDR1 DFQATT and CDR2 SNEGSKA (reference sequence). The length of the CDR3 is 18 residues. For the CDR3, the DNA is TGCAGTGCTACGGTTCGGCGGGCCGCGGGTCTGAGCAATCAGCCCCAGCATTTT. Amino acid sequence: CSATVRRAAGLSNQPQHF.

The table lists this clonotype with many counts. The chain recombines TRBV6-1 with TRBJ2-7, with a weak D call TRBD1 (6 bases). The germline CDR1 and CDR2 sequences are MNHNS and SASEGT. The V end was cut by 2 bases, the J end by 2 bases, with 13 bases between. The CDR3 runs to 15 residues. The CDR3 DNA reads as TGTGCCAGCAGTGAATCTCAACAGGGCGCCTACGAGCAGTACTTC. Amino acids: CASSESQQGAYEQYF.

The table lists this clonotype with many counts. The chain is built from TRBV20-1 and TRBJ2-5; D uncertain. Trimming cost V 0 bases and J 5 bases, with 10 bases left between them. The CDR3 extends over 13 amino acids. CDR1 and CDR2 (germline): DFQATT, SNEGSKA (reference sequence). CDR3 loop: CSARDNEAETQYF. CDR3 DNA: TGCAGTGCTAGAGATAATGAGGCGGAGACCCAGTACTTC.

The table lists this clonotype with many counts. This rearrangement joins TRBV2 to TRBJ1-1, with D unresolved. The CDR3 extends over 11 amino acids. The V and J ends lost 7 bases and 5 bases respectively, with 8 bases between them. Germline CDR1 and CDR2: SNHLY and FYNNEI. The DNA for the CDR3 is TGTGCCAGCAAAGCAGTTACTGAAGCTTTCTTT. Its translation is CASKAVTEAFF.

The chain is built from TRBV24-1 and TRBJ2-2; 7 nucleotides match TRBD2. V shed 2 bases and J 6 bases; nucleotides not matched to a gene: 5. From germline, CDR1 is KGHDR and CDR2 SFDVKD. CDR3 length: 15 residues. The DNA for the CDR3 is TGTGCCACCAGTGATTCGACTAGCCTGGCCGGGGAGCTGTTTTTT. Protein: CATSDSTSLAGELFF.

This clonotype was observed at least ten times. The chain joins TRBV6-2 or TRBV6-3 to TRBJ2-7; D ambiguous. The germline gives CDR1 MNHEY, CDR2 SVGEGT. This CDR3 is 16 amino acids long. V lost 5 bases and J lost 2, with 19 bases in between. The CDR3 DNA reads as TGTGCCAGCAGTGAATCCCTGAAGGCGTTCCCCTACGAGCAGTACTTC. It codes for CASSESLKAFPYEQYF.